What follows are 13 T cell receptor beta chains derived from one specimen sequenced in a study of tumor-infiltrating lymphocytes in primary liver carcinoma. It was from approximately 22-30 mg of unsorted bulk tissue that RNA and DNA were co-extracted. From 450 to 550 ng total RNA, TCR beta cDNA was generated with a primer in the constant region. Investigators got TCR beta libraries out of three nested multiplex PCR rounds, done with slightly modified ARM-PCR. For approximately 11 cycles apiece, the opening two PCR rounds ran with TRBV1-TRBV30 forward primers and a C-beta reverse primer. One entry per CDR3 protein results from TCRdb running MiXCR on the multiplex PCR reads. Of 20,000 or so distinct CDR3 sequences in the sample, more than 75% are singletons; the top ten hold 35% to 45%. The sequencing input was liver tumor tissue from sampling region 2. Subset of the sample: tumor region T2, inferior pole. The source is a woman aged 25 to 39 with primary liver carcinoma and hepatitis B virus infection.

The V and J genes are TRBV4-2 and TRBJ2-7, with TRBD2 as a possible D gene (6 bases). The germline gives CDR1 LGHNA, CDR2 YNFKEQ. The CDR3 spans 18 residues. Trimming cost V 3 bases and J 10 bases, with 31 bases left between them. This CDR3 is CASSQEHIGLGGPRDQYF. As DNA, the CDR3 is TGTGCCAGCAGCCAGGAACACATAGGACTGGGGGGACCGCGCGATCAGTACTTC.

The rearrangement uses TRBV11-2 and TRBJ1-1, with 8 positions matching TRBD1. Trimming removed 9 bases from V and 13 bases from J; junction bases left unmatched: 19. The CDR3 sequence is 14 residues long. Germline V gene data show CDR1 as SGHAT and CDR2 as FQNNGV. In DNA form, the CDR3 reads TGTGCCAGGAGATATACAGGGGGGAGGGCTAAAGTTTTCTTT. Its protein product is CARRYTGGRAKVFF.

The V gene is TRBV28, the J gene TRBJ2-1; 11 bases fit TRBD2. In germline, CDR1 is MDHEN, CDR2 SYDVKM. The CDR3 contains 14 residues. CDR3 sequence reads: CARGGTSGDNEQFF. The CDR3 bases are TGTGCTAGGGGGGGGACTAGCGGCGACAATGAGCAGTTCTTC.

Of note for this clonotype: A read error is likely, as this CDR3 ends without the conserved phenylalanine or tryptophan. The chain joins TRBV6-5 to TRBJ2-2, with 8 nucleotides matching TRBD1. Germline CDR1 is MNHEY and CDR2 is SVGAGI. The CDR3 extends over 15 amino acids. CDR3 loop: CASSPRTGFTGGLFS. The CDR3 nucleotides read TGTGCCAGTAGTCCGCGGACAGGGTTCACCGGGGGGCTGTTTTCT.

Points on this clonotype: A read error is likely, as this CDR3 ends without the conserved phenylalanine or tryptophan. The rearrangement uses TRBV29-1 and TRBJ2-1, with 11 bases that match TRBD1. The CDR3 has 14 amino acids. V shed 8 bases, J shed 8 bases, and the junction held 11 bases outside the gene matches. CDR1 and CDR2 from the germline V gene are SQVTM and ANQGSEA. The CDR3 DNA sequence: TGCAGCAAATTGCCGGGACAGGGGGTGGATGAGCAGTTCTTG. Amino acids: CSKLPGQGVDEQFL.

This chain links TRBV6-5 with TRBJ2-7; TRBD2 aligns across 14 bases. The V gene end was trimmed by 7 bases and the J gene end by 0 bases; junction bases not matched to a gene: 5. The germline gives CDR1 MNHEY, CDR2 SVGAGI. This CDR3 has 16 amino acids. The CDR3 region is CASIAGTSGSSYEQYF. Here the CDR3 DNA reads TGTGCCAGCATCGCCGGGACTAGCGGGAGCTCCTACGAGCAGTACTTC.

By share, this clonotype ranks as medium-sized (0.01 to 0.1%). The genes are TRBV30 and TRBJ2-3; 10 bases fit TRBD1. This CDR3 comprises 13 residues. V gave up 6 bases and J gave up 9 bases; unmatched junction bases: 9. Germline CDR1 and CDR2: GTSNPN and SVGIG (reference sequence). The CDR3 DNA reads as TGTGCCTGTCCCGACAGGGGGCGTTACACGCAGTATTTT. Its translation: CACPDRGRYTQYF. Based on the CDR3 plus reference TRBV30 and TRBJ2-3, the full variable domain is SQTIHQWPATLVQPVGSPLSLECTVEGTSNPNLYWYRQAAGRGLQLLFYSVGIGQISSEVPQNLSASRPQDRQFILSSKKLLLSDSGFYLCACPDRGRYTQYFGPGTRLTVL.

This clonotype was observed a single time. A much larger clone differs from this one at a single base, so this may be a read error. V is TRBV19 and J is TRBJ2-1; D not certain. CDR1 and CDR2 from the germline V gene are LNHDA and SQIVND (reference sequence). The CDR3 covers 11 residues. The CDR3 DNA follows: TGTACCACGTCTAGTTGGGATGAGCAGTTCTTC. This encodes CTTSSWDEQFF.

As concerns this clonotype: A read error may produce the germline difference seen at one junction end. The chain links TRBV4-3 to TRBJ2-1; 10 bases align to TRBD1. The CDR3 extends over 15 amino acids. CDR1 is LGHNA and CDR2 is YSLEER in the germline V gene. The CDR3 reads CASINRDRGFNEQSF. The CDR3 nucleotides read TGCGCCAGCATAAATCGGGACAGGGGTTTTAATGAGCAGTCCTTC.

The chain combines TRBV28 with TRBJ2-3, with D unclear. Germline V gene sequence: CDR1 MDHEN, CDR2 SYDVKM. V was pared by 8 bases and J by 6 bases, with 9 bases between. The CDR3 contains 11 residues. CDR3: CASGWTDTQYF. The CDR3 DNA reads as TGTGCCAGCGGCTGGACGGATACGCAGTATTTT.

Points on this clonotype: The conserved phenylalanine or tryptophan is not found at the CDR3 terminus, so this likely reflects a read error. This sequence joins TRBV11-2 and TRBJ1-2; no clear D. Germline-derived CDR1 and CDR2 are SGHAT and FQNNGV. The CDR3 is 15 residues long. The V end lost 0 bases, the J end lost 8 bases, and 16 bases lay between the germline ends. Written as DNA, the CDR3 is TGTGCCAGCAGCTTAGATGTGATGGCAAGGAGAGGCTACACCCTC. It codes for CASSLDVMARRGYTL.

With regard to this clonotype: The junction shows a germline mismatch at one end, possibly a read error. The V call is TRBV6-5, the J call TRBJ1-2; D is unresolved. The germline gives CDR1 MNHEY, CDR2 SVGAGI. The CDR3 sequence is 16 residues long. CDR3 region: CASSYREPGLDYGYTF. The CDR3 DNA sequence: TGCGCTAGCAGTTACCGAGAACCTGGTCTGGACTATGGCTACACCTTC.

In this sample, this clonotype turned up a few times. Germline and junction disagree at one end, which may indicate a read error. CDR3 region: CASSYGLASSTGELFF. The CDR3, as DNA: TGTGCCAGCAGTTATGGACTAGCGTCGAGCACCGGGGAACTGTTTTTT. The V and J genes are TRBV6-5 and TRBJ2-2; 9 bases line up with TRBD2. The CDR3 is 16 amino acids. The germline V gene encodes CDR1 MNHEY and CDR2 SVGAGI.